The 18 T cell receptor beta chains below were found in one sample sequenced in a study of blood T cell repertoires in COVID-19. Some clones are missing from TCRdb's copy, which holds only in-frame ones; the method was immunoSEQ multiplex PCR. The profile shows roughly 330,000 clones, around nine tenths of them singletons. The sample taken for sequencing was PBMCs or T cells enriched from blood (not recorded which). Receptors originate from a man aged 25 to 40 who had recovered from COVID-19.

The V gene is TRBV12-3 or TRBV12-4, the J gene TRBJ1-6, with TRBD1 as a possible D gene (5 bases). The CDR3 runs to 13 residues. V dropped 5 bases and J dropped 8 bases, with 10 bases sitting between them. The CDR3 region is CASSLLQDSPLHF. The DNA of the CDR3 is TGTGCCAGCAGTCTACTACAGGATTCACCCCTCCACTTT.

This clone appeared a few times. The chain uses TRBV6-5 and TRBJ2-2; D is possibly TRBD2 (6 bases). The germline V gene has CDR1 MNHEY and CDR2 SVGAGI. The length of the CDR3 is 15 residues. V was clipped by 8 bases and J by 1 base, with 14 bases between them. CDR3 sequence: CASGGNGGNTGELFF. The CDR3 coding sequence is TGTGCCAGCGGAGGGAACGGGGGGAACACCGGGGAGCTGTTTTTT.

V is TRBV6-1 and J is TRBJ2-3; weak D call: TRBD2 (7 bases). V was shortened by 2 bases and J by 5 bases, with 17 bases between the two germline ends. Germline CDR1 MNHNS, CDR2 SASEGT. The CDR3 contains 16 residues. DNA of the CDR3: TGTGCCAGCAGTGAATTTGCGGGGGCCGGGGGAGATACGCAGTATTTT. Its translation: CASSEFAGAGGDTQYF.

The chain links TRBV6-5 to TRBJ2-7; a possible D gene is TRBD2 (5 bases). Trimming cost V 5 bases and J 1 base, with 12 bases left between them. This CDR3 spans 14 amino acids. CDR1 is MNHEY and CDR2 is SVGAGI in the germline V gene. CDR3 sequence (DNA): TGTGCCAGCAGTCCGGGGTCCCAATCCTACGAGCAGTACTTC. As protein: CASSPGSQSYEQYF.

The CDR3 here is CAISELQGNGYTF. CDR3 DNA sequence: TGTGCCATCAGTGAGTTACAGGGGAATGGCTACACCTTC. This chain uses TRBV10-3 with TRBJ1-2; 7 bases are a match to TRBD1. V shed 1 base, J shed 6 bases, and the junction held 2 bases outside the gene matches. This CDR3 contains 13 residues. Germline V gene data show CDR1 as ENHRY and CDR2 as SYGVKD.

This chain uses TRBV3-1 (or the pseudogene TRBV3-2) with TRBJ1-3; D unresolved. The CDR3 runs to 15 residues. Germline CDR1 LGHDT, CDR2 YNNKEL (reference sequence). Trimming removed 3 bases from V and 0 bases from J, with 9 bases in between. The CDR3 protein is CASSHYRDSGNTIYF. DNA of the CDR3: TGTGCCAGCAGCCATTACCGGGACTCTGGAAACACCATATATTTT.

The rearrangement uses TRBV7-6 and TRBJ2-5, with 14 bases that match TRBD2. The CDR3 runs to 18 residues. J lost 2 bases, V lost 5 bases, and 10 bases had no gene match. Per the germline V gene, CDR1 is SGHVS and CDR2 is FNYEAQ. CDR3 coding DNA: TGTGCCAGCAGCCACCCTCGGGGACTAGCGGGGGCGCAAGAGACCCAGTACTTC. Its translation: CASSHPRGLAGAQETQYF.

CDR3 loop: CASSLLGSDTQYF. The CDR3 DNA reads TGTGCCAGCAGTTTGTTGGGCTCAGATACGCAGTATTTT. The V gene is TRBV27, the J gene TRBJ2-3; D unclear. The germline gives CDR1 MNHEY, CDR2 SMNVEV (reference sequence). This CDR3 spans 13 amino acids. Between the trimmed V and J ends, which lost 3 bases and 4 bases, there was a span of 8 bases.

The chain combines TRBV2 with TRBJ2-5; D is possibly TRBD2 (5 bases). Per the germline V gene, CDR1 is SNHLY and CDR2 is FYNNEI. Trimming removed 4 bases at V and 5 bases at J, with 8 bases between. This CDR3 is 12 amino acids long. CDR3 loop: CASSGPGETQYF. The CDR3 DNA follows: TGTGCCAGCAGTGGTCCGGGGGAGACCCAGTACTTC. Full variable domain (remainder filled in from reference TRBV2 and TRBJ2-5): EPEVTQTPSHQVTQMGQEVILRCVPISNHLYFYWYRQILGQKVEFLVSFYNNEISEKSEIFDDQFSVERPDGSNFTLKIRSTKLEDSAMYFCASSGPGETQYFGPGTRLLVL.

As to this clone: Other DNA sequences in the sample encode the same CDR3. V is TRBV3-1 (or the pseudogene TRBV3-2) and J is TRBJ1-5; the match to TRBD1 covers 7 bases. CDR1 and CDR2 from the germline V gene are LGHDT and YNNKEL (reference sequence). V lost 1 base, J lost 2 bases, and 2 bases stayed unmatched. The CDR3 has 15 amino acids. CDR3 sequence: CASSQGTGGNQPQHF. CDR3 sequence (DNA): TGTGCCAGCAGCCAAGGGACAGGAGGCAATCAGCCCCAGCATTTT.

The chain combines TRBV24-1 with TRBJ1-6, with D possibly matching TRBD1 (6 bases). CDR3 size: 15 residues. V gave up 2 bases and J gave up 4 bases, with 8 bases separating them. Germline CDR1 and CDR2: KGHDR and SFDVKD. This CDR3 is CATSDSGQYNSPLHF. The CDR3 DNA reads TGTGCCACCAGTGATTCAGGACAGTATAATTCACCCCTCCACTTT.

This clone was counted a few times. V and J are TRBV27 and TRBJ1-1, with D perhaps matching TRBD1 (5 bases). Looked up from germline, CDR1 is MNHEY and CDR2 is SMNVEV (reference sequence). The CDR3 length is 13 residues. V was clipped by 4 bases and J by 11 bases, with 17 bases between them. CDR3 in amino acids: CASSSGGVGRAFF. Written as DNA, the CDR3 is TGTGCCAGCAGTTCGGGGGGAGTGGGCAGGGCTTTCTTT.

V usage is TRBV5-1 and J usage is TRBJ1-1; 7 bases match TRBD1. Germline assignment: CDR1 SGHRS and CDR2 YFSETQ. This CDR3 has 15 residues. Losses at the gene ends were 5 bases for V and 1 base for J; bases not matched to a gene: 8. The CDR3 loop is CASSVTGAQNTEAFF. The DNA for the CDR3 is TGCGCCAGCAGTGTTACAGGGGCCCAGAACACTGAAGCTTTCTTT.

The V and J genes are TRBV28 and TRBJ1-5, with D tentatively TRBD1 (6 bases). Deletions cut 6 bases from V and 0 bases from J, with 12 bases between. Per the germline V gene, CDR1 is MDHEN and CDR2 is SYDVKM. The CDR3 is 15 residues long. The CDR3 bases are TGTGCCAGCAGGCAACCCAGGGGTAGCAATCAGCCCCAGCATTTT. Translation: CASRQPRGSNQPQHF. Looking up the rest from reference TRBV28 and TRBJ1-5 gives the full variable domain: DVKVTQSSRYLVKRTGEKVFLECVQDMDHENMFWYRQDPGLGLRLIYFSYDVKMKEKGDIPEGYSVSREKKERFSLILESASTNQTSMYLCASRQPRGSNQPQHFGDGTRLSIL.

V gene TRBV5-6 combines with J gene TRBJ2-3; 7 nucleotides align to TRBD1. The V segment lost 3 bases and the J segment 2 bases; nucleotides outside the gene matches: 9. This CDR3 has 16 amino acids. Germline V CDR1 and CDR2: SGHDT, YYEEEE. The DNA for the CDR3 is TGTGCCAGCAGCTCGAGGGACAGCTACTCCACAGATACGCAGTATTTT. Translating it yields CASSSRDSYSTDTQYF.

J is TRBJ1-5 and V is TRBV7-8; 8 bases map to TRBD1. The junction had 8 bases not matched to a gene; V was cut back by 5 bases and J by 5 bases. Per germline, CDR1 SGHVS and CDR2 FQNEAQ. The CDR3 loop spans 15 amino acids. The CDR3 reads CASSTYRGRDQPQHF. CDR3 in DNA: TGTGCCAGCAGCACCTACAGGGGGAGGGATCAGCCCCAGCATTTT.

V and J are TRBV13 and TRBJ2-3; 12 bases are shared with TRBD2. The CDR3 length is 15 residues. The germline CDR1 and CDR2 sequences are PRHDT and FYEKMQ (reference sequence). V trimming: 5 bases; J trimming: 4 bases; junction bases outside the gene matches: 4. The CDR3 is CASSQTSGGADTQYF. The CDR3 coding sequence is TGTGCCAGCAGCCAGACTAGCGGGGGAGCAGATACGCAGTATTTT.

The chain is built from TRBV7-2 and TRBJ1-5; 8 bases align to TRBD1. The CDR3 is 15 residues long. Losses at the gene ends were 4 bases for V and 7 bases for J; bases not matched to a gene: 9. Germline lookup yields CDR1 SGHTA and CDR2 FQGNSA. CDR3 DNA sequence: TGTGCCAGCAGCTCATCGACAGGGGCAAGGCAGCCCCAGCATTTT. Encoded protein: CASSSSTGARQPQHF.